Presented here are 32 T cell receptor beta chains from one specimen sequenced in a study of T cells in Graves' hyperthyroidism and ophthalmopathy. From RNA transcripts, TCR beta CDR3 regions were amplified. First-round RT-PCR of the TCR CDR3 relied on the HTBI primer set. TCRdb ran MiXCR on the multiplex PCR reads and lists one entry per CDR3 protein. The sample consists of around 700,000 distinct CDR3 sequences, 35% of them appearing once. Sequenced material: blood. The receptors originated from a woman aged 40 to 50 with Graves' hyperthyroidism.

This clonotype is a singleton in its sample. J is TRBJ2-7 and V is TRBV19; D unclear. The CDR3 is made up of 13 amino acids. Germline CDR1 is LNHDA and CDR2 is SQIVND (reference sequence). V lost 3 bases, J lost 7 bases, and 13 bases lay in between. The CDR3 bases are TGTGCCAGTAGTATGGGTGACAACAAGGAGCAGTACTTC. Translating gives CASSMGDNKEQYF. The entire variable domain, with the rest obtained from reference TRBV19 and TRBJ2-7, is as follows: DGGITQSPKYLFRKEGQNVTLSCEQNLNHDAMYWYRQDPGQGLRLIYYSQIVNDFQKGDIAEGYSVSREKKESFPLTVTSAQKNPTAFYLCASSMGDNKEQYFGPGTRLTVT.

This clonotype was detected many times. This sequence joins TRBV6-6 and TRBJ2-7; possibly TRBD1 or TRBD2 for D (7 bases each). Between the trimmed V and J ends, which lost 5 bases and 2 bases, there was a span of 16 bases. CDR1 MNHNY and CDR2 SVGAGI come from the germline V gene (reference sequence). This CDR3 has 15 amino acids. The CDR3 DNA sequence: TGTGCCAGCAGTCCCCTGGCAGGGGGGGCCTACGAGCAGTACTTC. This codes for CASSPLAGGAYEQYF.

This clonotype was seen many times. The J gene is TRBJ2-7, the V gene TRBV29-1, with 8 bases identical to TRBD1. The CDR3 extends over 16 amino acids. CDR1 is SQVTM and CDR2 is ANQGSEA in the germline V gene. The V segment lost 1 base and the J segment 3 bases; nucleotides outside the gene matches: 11. The CDR3 is CSVEVGRQGLDYEQYF. Written as DNA, the CDR3 is TGCAGCGTTGAAGTTGGCCGACAGGGGTTGGACTACGAGCAGTACTTC.

A few counts support this clonotype. This chain uses TRBV28 with TRBJ1-4, with D possibly matching TRBD1 (5 bases). The CDR3 contains 14 residues. Germline V gives CDR1 MDHEN, CDR2 SYDVKM. The germline V and J ends were trimmed by 8 bases and 8 bases, with 18 bases remaining between them. The CDR3 sequence: CASGQRGGEEKLFF. The CDR3 nucleotides read TGTGCCAGCGGGCAAAGGGGAGGCGAGGAAAAACTGTTTTTT.

This clonotype was seen repeatedly, ten times or more. The chain has TRBV7-2 and TRBJ1-1; 7 nucleotides match TRBD1. Germline V gene sequence: CDR1 SGHTA, CDR2 FQGNSA. V lost 8 bases, J lost 1 base, and 16 bases stayed unmatched. The CDR3 is made up of 17 amino acids. CDR3 sequence (DNA): TGTGCCAGCTGCTCGGGGAGACAGGGACCATCGAACACTGAAGCTTTCTTT. Amino acids: CASCSGRQGPSNTEAFF.

This chain uses TRBV7-3 with TRBJ1-3, with unresolved D. V lost 2 bases to trimming and J lost 0 bases, with 14 bases between them. The CDR3 is 17 amino acids. Germline assignment: CDR1 SGHTA and CDR2 FQGTGA. This chain's CDR3 is CASSLVSYQDSGNTIYF. The DNA for the CDR3 is TGTGCCAGCAGCTTAGTTAGTTACCAAGACTCTGGAAACACCATATATTTT.

Many counts were recorded for this clonotype. The genes are TRBV11-2 and TRBJ1-1; D remains ambiguous. The CDR3 is 14 residues long. V was cut by 0 bases and J by 11 bases, with 16 bases left in between. Germline V gene data show CDR1 as SGHAT and CDR2 as FQNNGV. The CDR3, as DNA: TGTGCCAGCAGCTTAGATCCGGCCGCGCTAAGGGCTTTCTTT. Its protein product is CASSLDPAALRAFF. Combining the CDR3 with reference TRBV11-2 and TRBJ1-1 gives the whole variable domain EAGVAQSPRYKIIEKRQSVAFWCNPISGHATLYWYQQILGQGPKLLIQFQNNGVVDDSQLPKDRFSAERLKGVDSTLKIQPAKLEDSAVYLCASSLDPAALRAFFGQGTRLTVV.

This clonotype was recorded at least ten times. The chain has TRBV29-1 and TRBJ2-5; D possibly corresponds to TRBD1 (7 bases). The CDR3 has 13 amino acids. Trimming left V 4 bases short and J 9 bases short, with 18 bases between. CDR1 is SQVTM, CDR2 ANQGSEA, per germline. The CDR3 region is CSVAGGIGVAQYF. Here the CDR3 DNA reads TGCAGCGTTGCAGGGGGGATTGGAGTAGCCCAGTACTTC.

The V call is TRBV9, the J call TRBJ1-2, with a possible D match to TRBD1 (6 bases). Germline V lookup: CDR1 SGDLS, CDR2 YYNGEE. CDR3 size: 12 residues. The V end lost 4 bases, the J end lost 8 bases, and 12 bases lay between the germline ends. CDR3 sequence (DNA): TGTGCCAGCAGCCCATATACAGGGGGCTACACCTTC. Encoded protein: CASSPYTGGYTF. Full variable domain (outside the CDR3, taken from reference TRBV9 and TRBJ1-2): DSGVTQTPKHLITATGQRVTLRCSPRSGDLSVYWYQQSLDQGLQFLIQYYNGEERAKGNILERFSAQQFPDLHSELNLSSLELGDSALYFCASSPYTGGYTFGSGTRLTVV.

CDR3 coding DNA: TGTGCCAGCAGCCAAGCTGGGAGGCGCGCCGGGGCCAACGTCCTGACTTTC. Its protein is CASSQAGRRAGANVLTF. The rearrangement joins TRBV14 to TRBJ2-6; tentative D call: TRBD2 (6 bases). The length of the CDR3 is 17 residues. V was shortened by 1 base and J by 4 bases, with 14 bases between the two germline ends. The V gene's germline CDR1 is SGHDN and CDR2 FVKESK.

Of note for this clonotype: An end of the junction does not agree with germline; a read error may underlie this. The chain is built from TRBV7-9 and TRBJ1-3; 7 bases line up with TRBD1. This CDR3 is 17 amino acids long. Germline-derived CDR1 and CDR2 are SEHNR and FQNEAQ (reference sequence). The chain's CDR3 is CAGSSSDRRKAGNTIYF. The DNA for the CDR3 is TGTGCCGGCAGCTCTTCGGACAGGAGGAAGGCTGGAAACACCATATATTTT.

CDR3: CASSQDRLAGYEQYF. CDR3 in DNA: TGCGCCAGCAGCCAAGATCGGCTAGCGGGATACGAGCAGTACTTC. The chain joins TRBV4-1 to TRBJ2-7, with 9 nucleotides matching TRBD2. Germline trimming cut 0 bases from V and 4 bases from J; bases unmatched to any gene: 4. Germline V gene data show CDR1 as MGHRA and CDR2 as YSYEKL. The CDR3 consists of 15 residues.

This clonotype was counted at least ten times. This chain joins TRBV7-9 and TRBJ1-1, with D possibly being TRBD1 (5 bases). This CDR3 contains 15 residues. Germline V gene data show CDR1 as SEHNR and CDR2 as FQNEAQ (reference sequence). Trimming removed 2 bases at V and 4 bases at J, with 14 bases between. CDR3 in amino acids: CASSLTGAGGTEAFF. The CDR3 DNA is TGTGCCAGCAGCTTAACCGGGGCTGGGGGCACTGAAGCTTTCTTT.

This clonotype was seen more than once but under ten times. The V and J genes are TRBV9 and TRBJ2-7; unclear D gene. The germline V and J ends were trimmed by 0 bases and 2 bases, with 9 bases remaining between them. The CDR3 is 14 residues long. Germline loops: CDR1 SGDLS, CDR2 YYNGEE. The CDR3 DNA reads as TGTGCCAGCAGCGTAGAAGGAGCGACCTACGAGCAGTACTTC. It is translated as CASSVEGATYEQYF.

In this sample, this clonotype turned up a few times. The CDR3, as DNA: TGTGCCAGCATTACCAGGGAGGGGACCATATATTTT. Its protein product is CASITREGTIYF. The chain uses TRBV2 and TRBJ1-3; D perhaps matches TRBD1 (5 bases). The CDR3 covers 12 residues. Trimming took 7 bases from V and 10 from J, leaving 14 bases between them. The germline CDR1 and CDR2 sequences are SNHLY and FYNNEI.

This clonotype was detected ten times or more. The rearrangement uses TRBV7-2 and TRBJ2-7; TRBD1 is a possible D gene (5 bases). This CDR3 is 13 amino acids long. Germline values: CDR1 SGHTA, CDR2 FQGNSA. V lost 2 bases and J 5 bases, leaving 10 bases between the germline ends. The CDR3 region is CASSLQGWDEQYF. The DNA for the CDR3 is TGTGCCAGCAGCTTACAGGGTTGGGACGAGCAGTACTTC.

With regard to this clonotype: The missing conserved phenylalanine or tryptophan at the end of this CDR3 makes a read error likely. It is unclear where the CDR3 begins or ends on the DNA, so no DNA is shown, and the CDR3 is as TCRdb lists it. The chain couples TRBV7-8 to TRBJ1-6. Looked up from germline, CDR1 is SGHVS and CDR2 is FQNEAQ. Inclusive of both ends, the CDR3 amounts to 8 amino acids. CDR3 amino acids: CASSFQNT.

This chain connects TRBV7-2 to TRBJ2-7; D might be TRBD1 (6 bases). Germline-derived CDR1 and CDR2 are SGHTA and FQGNSA. CDR3 length: 14 amino acids. With 1 base removed from V and 4 bases from J, the gap between germline ends came to 11 bases. The CDR3 here is CASSLGGQRYEQYF. CDR3 in DNA: TGTGCCAGCAGCTTAGGGGGACAACGGTACGAGCAGTACTTC.

This rearrangement joins TRBV6-2 or TRBV6-3 to TRBJ2-7, with 10 bases that match TRBD2. This CDR3 has 17 amino acids. V shed 7 bases and J 2 bases; nucleotides not matched to a gene: 14. Germline V gene sequence: CDR1 MNHEY, CDR2 SVGEGT. As DNA, the CDR3 is TGTGCCAGCAAAACGCAGCGACTAGCGGGCCTAACCTACGAGCAGTACTTC. Translated: CASKTQRLAGLTYEQYF.

The chain uses TRBV19 and TRBJ1-2; D possibly corresponds to TRBD1 (6 bases). There are 16 residues in the CDR3. CDR1 and CDR2 (germline): LNHDA, SQIVND (reference sequence). V lost 5 bases to trimming and J lost 2 bases, with 18 bases between them. The CDR3 DNA follows: TGTGCCAGTAGTCCGGGACTAGCGGGGGGCAACTATGGCTACACCTTC. Amino acid sequence: CASSPGLAGGNYGYTF.

V usage is TRBV12-3 or TRBV12-4 and J usage is TRBJ2-2, with 9 bases that match TRBD2. The length of the CDR3 is 16 residues. V lost 4 bases and J lost 4; bases outside the gene matches: 7. In nucleotides, the CDR3 is TGTGCCAGCAGTTCTCGGAATAGCGGGGGCACCGGGGAGCTGTTTTTT. Its translation is CASSSRNSGGTGELFF.

This clonotype was found many times. This chain joins TRBV7-2 and TRBJ2-5; D tentatively reads TRBD1 or TRBD2 (6 bases each). The ends were cut back, 0 bases at V and 1 base at J, with 9 bases in the middle. The CDR3 length is 15 residues. The germline V gene has CDR1 SGHTA and CDR2 FQGNSA. The DNA of the CDR3 is TGTGCCAGCAGCTTAGCTTCGGGGGCCCAAGAGACCCAGTACTTC. Residues: CASSLASGAQETQYF.

This clonotype was counted once. V gene TRBV2 combines with J gene TRBJ2-7; TRBD2 matches at 7 bases. The germline V gene encodes CDR1 SNHLY and CDR2 FYNNEI. After removal of 6 bases from V and 5 bases from J, the junction contained 10 bases not matched to a gene. The CDR3 length is 14 residues. The CDR3 DNA is TGTGCCAGCAGCCCACGGGGGGTGTGTAACGAGCAGTACTTC. Encoded protein: CASSPRGVCNEQYF.

A word on this clonotype: At one boundary the junction diverges from the germline segment, which might be a read error. The genes are TRBV7-2 and TRBJ1-4; a weak D match, TRBD1 (6 bases). Germline CDR1 is SGHTA and CDR2 is FQGNSA. The CDR3 totals 15 residues. The CDR3 bases are TGCGCCAGCAGCTCAGTCAGGGGTCTGGATGAAAAACTGTTTTTT. This codes for CASSSVRGLDEKLFF.

This rearrangement joins TRBV4-1 to TRBJ1-5; TRBD1 matches 8 bases. Per the germline V gene, CDR1 is MGHRA and CDR2 is YSYEKL. CDR3 length equals 17 residues. V shed 2 bases, J shed 5 bases, and the junction held 11 bases outside the gene matches. Here the CDR3 DNA reads TGCGCCAGCAGCCAACCAGGGACAGGCGGCCCCTATCAGCCCCAGCATTTT. This gives the protein CASSQPGTGGPYQPQHF.

This clonotype was seen ten or more times. The J gene is TRBJ2-5, the V gene TRBV7-2; 7 bases fit TRBD2. CDR3 length equals 14 residues. CDR1 SGHTA and CDR2 FQGNSA come from the germline V gene. The V gene end was trimmed by 5 bases and the J gene end by 3 bases; junction bases not matched to a gene: 6. CDR3: CASSLGGPKETQYF. CDR3 nucleotide sequence: TGTGCCAGCAGCCTGGGAGGGCCTAAAGAGACCCAGTACTTC.

Worth noting for this clonotype: This may be a read error: a much more frequent sequence differs by one nucleotide. The chain has TRBV19 and TRBJ2-7; D is possibly TRBD2 (6 bases). Trimming left V 5 bases short and J 9 bases short, with 14 bases between. The CDR3 runs to 12 residues. Germline-derived CDR1 and CDR2 are LNHDA and SQIVND (reference sequence). CDR3 DNA: TGTGCCAGTAGTGCTCCGGGAGACGGGCAGTACTTC. The encoded protein is CASSAPGDGQYF.

The chain is built from TRBV20-1 and TRBJ1-3; TRBD1 might be the D (5 bases). Trimming removed 5 bases at V and 2 bases at J, with 16 bases between. CDR1 and CDR2 (germline): DFQATT, SNEGSKA (reference sequence). The CDR3 covers 15 residues. The CDR3 nucleotides read TGCAGTGCTTACTCCCCAGGGAACGCTGGAAACACCATATATTTT. This sequence encodes CSAYSPGNAGNTIYF.

The V gene is TRBV29-1, the J gene TRBJ1-1, with a weak D call TRBD1 (6 bases). Germline-derived CDR1 and CDR2 are SQVTM and ANQGSEA. V was clipped by 7 bases and J by 3 bases, with 15 bases between them. The CDR3 has 13 residues. The CDR3 here is CSAVGQSYTEAFF. In DNA form, the CDR3 reads TGCAGCGCCGTCGGACAGTCGTACACTGAAGCTTTCTTT.

This clonotype was counted a few times. The rearrangement uses TRBV7-9 and TRBJ2-2; D might be TRBD2 (5 bases). Germline V gene sequence: CDR1 SEHNR, CDR2 FQNEAQ (reference sequence). The V end lost 4 bases, the J end lost 3 bases, and 9 bases lay between the germline ends. The CDR3 runs 14 residues. The CDR3 DNA sequence: TGTGCCAGCAGCTACCTAGCCGACACCGGGGAGCTGTTTTTT. Translating gives CASSYLADTGELFF.

This chain uses TRBV6-5 with TRBJ1-1; 8 bases agree with TRBD1. The V gene's germline CDR1 is MNHEY and CDR2 SVGAGI. J was trimmed by 1 base and V by 4 bases; bases with no gene match: 8. The CDR3 totals 16 residues. The DNA of the CDR3 is TGTGCCAGCAGTTCCCCGTTAGGGACAGGGAACACTGAAGCTTTCTTT. Protein sequence: CASSSPLGTGNTEAFF.

The V call is TRBV2, the J call TRBJ2-7, with a tentative D call TRBD1 (6 bases). In germline, CDR1 is SNHLY, CDR2 FYNNEI. Trimming took 9 bases from V and 6 from J, leaving 15 bases between them. The CDR3 loop spans 12 amino acids. CDR3 in DNA: TGTGCCAGAGGAACAGGGAATTCCGAGCAGTACTTC. It specifies CARGTGNSEQYF.